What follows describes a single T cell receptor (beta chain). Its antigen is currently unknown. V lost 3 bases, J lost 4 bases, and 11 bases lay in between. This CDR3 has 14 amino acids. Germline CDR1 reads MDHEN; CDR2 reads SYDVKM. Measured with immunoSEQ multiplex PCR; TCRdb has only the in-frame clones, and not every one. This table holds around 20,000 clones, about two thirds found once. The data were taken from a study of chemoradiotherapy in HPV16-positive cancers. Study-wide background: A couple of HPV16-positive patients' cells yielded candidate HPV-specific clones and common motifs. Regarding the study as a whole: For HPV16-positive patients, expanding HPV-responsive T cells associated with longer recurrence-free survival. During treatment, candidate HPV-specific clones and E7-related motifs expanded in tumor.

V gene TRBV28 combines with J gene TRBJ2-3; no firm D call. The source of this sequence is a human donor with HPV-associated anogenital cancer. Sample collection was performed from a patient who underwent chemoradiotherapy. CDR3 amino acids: CASSLGSGADTQYF. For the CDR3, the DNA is TGTGCCAGCAGTTTGGGCTCTGGGGCAGATACGCAGTATTTT.